The rows below give T cell receptor beta chains drawn from one sample of a study of beta chain features in type 1 diabetes. TCRdb keeps only in-frame clones here, not all; method: immunoSEQ multiplex PCR. The sample has 900,000 or so clones, about a sixth seen once; the top ten hold 0.023%. The sample comprised naive CD4+ T cells from blood. All receptors derive from a woman between 18 and 29 years old in good health. Each CDR3 is given with its conserved first and last residue. D genes are given only for firm matches. The listing skips clone size in some rows; elsewhere it reads once, few, many or a size class.

cdr3_nt: TGTGCCAGCGGGGAACACGGCTCTGGGGCCAACGTCCTGACTTTC
cdr3_aa: CASGEHGSGANVLTF
j_call: TRBJ2-6
d_call: -
v_call: TRBV27
clone_size: -

cdr3_nt: TGTGCCAGCAGTGAAAGCGGGAGCTCCGGGGAGCTGTTTTTT
cdr3_aa: CASSESGSSGELFF
j_call: TRBJ2-2
d_call: TRBD2
v_call: TRBV2
clone_size: -

cdr3_nt: TGTGCCAGCAGCCAAGATTCCGGGAGGCACAACAATGAGCAGTTCTTC
cdr3_aa: CASSQDSGRHNNEQFF
j_call: TRBJ2-1
d_call: TRBD2
v_call: TRBV4-2
clone_size: -

cdr3_nt: TGTGCCAGCTCACCACCGAGAGAACTAGCGATCAAAAACATTCAGTACTTC
cdr3_aa: CASSPPRELAIKNIQYF
j_call: TRBJ2-4
d_call: TRBD2
v_call: TRBV18
clone_size: -

cdr3_nt: TGCAGTGCTAGAAGGGGTGATACGCAGTATTTT
cdr3_aa: CSARRGDTQYF
j_call: TRBJ2-3
d_call: -
v_call: TRBV20-1
clone_size: few

cdr3_nt: TGTGCCACCAGCAGAGTCGGAGTGAACACTGAAGCTTTCTTT
cdr3_aa: CATSRVGVNTEAFF
j_call: TRBJ1-1
d_call: -
v_call: TRBV15
clone_size: -

cdr3_nt: TGTGCCAGCAGCTTGGGGACTAGGACGAGGCAAGAGACCCAGTACTTC
cdr3_aa: CASSLGTRTRQETQYF
j_call: TRBJ2-5
d_call: TRBD2
v_call: TRBV5-5
clone_size: -

cdr3_nt: TGTGCCAGCACCCGTGACAGGGGGCAGGAGACCCAGTACTTC
cdr3_aa: CASTRDRGQETQYF
j_call: TRBJ2-5
d_call: TRBD1
v_call: TRBV28
clone_size: few

cdr3_nt: TGTGCCAGCAGCCAAGATTCTGGTAGCGGGGCCCCCTACAATGAGCAGTTCTTC
cdr3_aa: CASSQDSGSGAPYNEQFF
j_call: TRBJ2-1
d_call: TRBD2
v_call: TRBV14
clone_size: -

cdr3_nt: TGTGCCAGCAGAAGACAGGGGAGCTCTGGAAACACCATATATTTT
cdr3_aa: CASRRQGSSGNTIYF
j_call: TRBJ1-3
d_call: TRBD1
v_call: TRBV6-5
clone_size: -

cdr3_nt: TGTGCCAGCAGCTTAGATCAGGTAGCCAATGAGCAGTTCTTC
cdr3_aa: CASSLDQVANEQFF
j_call: TRBJ2-1
d_call: -
v_call: TRBV11-2
clone_size: few

cdr3_nt: TGTGCCAGTGCGACGGAACCGGGAAGGCCCCAGCATTTT
cdr3_aa: CASATEPGRPQHF
j_call: TRBJ1-5
d_call: -
v_call: TRBV19
clone_size: few